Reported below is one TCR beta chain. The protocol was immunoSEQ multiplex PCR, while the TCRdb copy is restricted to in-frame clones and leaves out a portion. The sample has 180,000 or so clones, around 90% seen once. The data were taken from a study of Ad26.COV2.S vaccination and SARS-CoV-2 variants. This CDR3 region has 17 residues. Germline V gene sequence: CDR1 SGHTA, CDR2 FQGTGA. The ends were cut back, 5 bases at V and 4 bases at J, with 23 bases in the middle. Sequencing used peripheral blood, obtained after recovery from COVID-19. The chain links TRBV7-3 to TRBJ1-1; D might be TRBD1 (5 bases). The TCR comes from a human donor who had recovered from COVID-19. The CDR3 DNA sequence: TGTGCCAGCAGCGCTACCATCTCGGGGCGCGGGGGCACTGAAGCTTTCTTT. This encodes CASSATISGRGGTEAFF.